This section outlines one T cell receptor beta chain sequence together with its context. The source of the sample is a study of blood T cell repertoires in COVID-19. As for the study in general: There were acute and convalescent COVID-19 samples, and they came from the United States, Italy and Spain. The cDNA or gDNA used as material had been derived from T cells, B-cell-depleted T cells, or PBMCs.

The CDR3 contains 16 residues. V shed 0 bases, J shed 7 bases, and the junction held 9 bases outside the gene matches. Germline CDR1 reads SGDLS; CDR2 reads YYNGEE. Original data processing: Scientists estimated how many nucleated cells there were by amplifying reference gene primers. Data came from immunoSEQ multiplex PCR; TCRdb stores just in-frame clones and leaves some out. V and J calls plus clone size are reproduced from that table; the DNA served to infer D and trimming. This table has more than 200,000 clones, approximately 82% appearing once. Sample: peripheral blood. V usage is TRBV9 and J usage is TRBJ2-1; 8 bases agree with TRBD2. The clonotype was recovered from a middle-aged woman who had recovered from COVID-19. The CDR3 reads CASSVDSRGDLNEQFF. The CDR3 nucleotides read TGTGCCAGCAGCGTAGATTCGCGGGGGGATCTTAATGAGCAGTTCTTC.